This paragraph covers one T cell receptor (beta chain) sequence. Its antigen is unknown. This specimen comes from a study of T-cell memory formation after mild COVID-19. Study-wide results and limits: The SARS-CoV-2 specificity of second-wave clones reaching peak at day 37 remained unverified.

TCRdb fed the 5' RACE reads into MiXCR, producing one record per CDR3 protein. The data contain under 300,000 distinct CDR3 sequences, about 17% of them singletons. Trimming removed 9 bases from V and 0 bases from J, with 12 bases in between. The length of the CDR3 is 14 residues. Germline loops: CDR1 SNHLY, CDR2 FYNNEI. The rearrangement uses TRBV2 and TRBJ1-5; tentatively, D is TRBD1 (5 bases). The sequence was collected from a man aged 18-30 years who had mild COVID-19 (a few samples of this study predate the infection). Cell type and time point are not known. Input material: PBMCs or a T cell subset sorted from them (not recorded which). DNA of the CDR3: TGTGCCAGTAACCGGGACGTTAGCAATCAGCCCCAGCATTTT. Its translation: CASNRDVSNQPQHF.